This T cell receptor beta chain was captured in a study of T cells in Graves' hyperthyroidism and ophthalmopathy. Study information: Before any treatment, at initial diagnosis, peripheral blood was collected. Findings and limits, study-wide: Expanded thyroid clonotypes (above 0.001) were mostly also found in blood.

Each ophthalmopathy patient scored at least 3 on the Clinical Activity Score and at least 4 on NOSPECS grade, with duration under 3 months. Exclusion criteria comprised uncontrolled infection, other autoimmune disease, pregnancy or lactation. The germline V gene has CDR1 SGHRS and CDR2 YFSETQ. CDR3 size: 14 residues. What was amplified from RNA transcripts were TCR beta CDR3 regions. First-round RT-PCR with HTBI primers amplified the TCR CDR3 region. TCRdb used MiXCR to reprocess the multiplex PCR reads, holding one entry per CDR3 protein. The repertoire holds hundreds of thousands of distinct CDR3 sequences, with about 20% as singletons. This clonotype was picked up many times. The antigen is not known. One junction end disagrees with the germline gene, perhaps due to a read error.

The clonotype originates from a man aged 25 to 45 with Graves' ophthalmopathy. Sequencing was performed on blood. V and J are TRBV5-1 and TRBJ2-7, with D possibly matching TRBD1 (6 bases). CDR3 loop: CASSLQGSSYEQYF. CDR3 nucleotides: TGTGCCAGCAGCTTGCAGGGGAGCTCCTACGAGCAGTACTTC.